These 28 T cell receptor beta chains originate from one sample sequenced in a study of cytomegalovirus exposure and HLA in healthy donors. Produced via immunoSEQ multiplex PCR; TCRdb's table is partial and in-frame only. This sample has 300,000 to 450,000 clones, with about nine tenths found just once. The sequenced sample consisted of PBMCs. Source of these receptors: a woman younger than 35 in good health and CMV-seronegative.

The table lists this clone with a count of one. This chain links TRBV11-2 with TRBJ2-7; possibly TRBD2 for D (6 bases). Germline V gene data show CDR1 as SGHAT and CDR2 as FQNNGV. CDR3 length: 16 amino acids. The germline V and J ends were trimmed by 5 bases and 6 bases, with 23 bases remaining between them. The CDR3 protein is CASSQTWGRWGVEQYF. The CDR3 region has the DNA TGTGCCAGCAGCCAGACGTGGGGGAGGTGGGGAGTCGAGCAGTACTTC.

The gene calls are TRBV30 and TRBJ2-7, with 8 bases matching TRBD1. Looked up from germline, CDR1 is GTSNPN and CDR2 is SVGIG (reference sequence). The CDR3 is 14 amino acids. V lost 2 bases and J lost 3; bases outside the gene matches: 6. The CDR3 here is CAWSRTGQDYEQYF. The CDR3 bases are TGTGCCTGGAGTCGGACAGGGCAGGACTACGAGCAGTACTTC.

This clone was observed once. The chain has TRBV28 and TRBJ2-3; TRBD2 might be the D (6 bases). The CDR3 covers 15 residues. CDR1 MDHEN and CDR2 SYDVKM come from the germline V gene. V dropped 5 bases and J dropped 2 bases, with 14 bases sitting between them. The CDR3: CASSMAGPITDTQYF. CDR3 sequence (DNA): TGTGCCAGCAGTATGGCGGGACCCATCACAGATACGCAGTATTTT.

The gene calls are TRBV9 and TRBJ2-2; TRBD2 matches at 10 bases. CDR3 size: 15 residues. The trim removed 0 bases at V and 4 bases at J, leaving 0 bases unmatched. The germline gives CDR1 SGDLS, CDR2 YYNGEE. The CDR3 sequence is CASSVASGGTGELFF. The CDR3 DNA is TGTGCCAGCAGCGTAGCTAGCGGGGGCACCGGGGAGCTGTTTTTT.

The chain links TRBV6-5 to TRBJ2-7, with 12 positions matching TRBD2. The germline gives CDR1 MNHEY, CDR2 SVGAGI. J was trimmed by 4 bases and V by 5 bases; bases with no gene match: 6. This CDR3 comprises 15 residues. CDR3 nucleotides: TGTGCCAGCAGTGGGACTAGCGGGCCGGTGTACGAGCAGTACTTC. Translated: CASSGTSGPVYEQYF.

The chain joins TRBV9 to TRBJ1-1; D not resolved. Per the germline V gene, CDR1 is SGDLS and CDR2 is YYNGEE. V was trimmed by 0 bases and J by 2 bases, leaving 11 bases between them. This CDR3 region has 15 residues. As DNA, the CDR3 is TGTGCCAGCAGCGTAGCGGGAACTACTAACACTGAAGCTTTCTTT. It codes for CASSVAGTTNTEAFF.

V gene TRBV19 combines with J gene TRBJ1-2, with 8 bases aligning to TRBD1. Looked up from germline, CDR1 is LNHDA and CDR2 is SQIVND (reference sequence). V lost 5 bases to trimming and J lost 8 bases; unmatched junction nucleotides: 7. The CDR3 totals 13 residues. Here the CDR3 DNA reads TGTGCCAGTAGTCGCCAGGGGGCGTGGGGCTACACCTTC. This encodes CASSRQGAWGYTF.

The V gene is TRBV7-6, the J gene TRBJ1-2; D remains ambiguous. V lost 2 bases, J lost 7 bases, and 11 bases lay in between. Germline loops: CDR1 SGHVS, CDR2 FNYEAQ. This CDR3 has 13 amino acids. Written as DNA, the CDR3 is TGTGCCAGCAGCTTATCCCTCTCGGGTGGCTACACCTTC. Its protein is CASSLSLSGGYTF.

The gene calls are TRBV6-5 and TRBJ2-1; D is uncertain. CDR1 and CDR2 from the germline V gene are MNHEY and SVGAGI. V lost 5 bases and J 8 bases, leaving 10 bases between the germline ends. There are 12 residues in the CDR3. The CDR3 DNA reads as TGTGCCAGCAGTCGAATGGGCGATGAGCAGTTCTTC. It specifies CASSRMGDEQFF.

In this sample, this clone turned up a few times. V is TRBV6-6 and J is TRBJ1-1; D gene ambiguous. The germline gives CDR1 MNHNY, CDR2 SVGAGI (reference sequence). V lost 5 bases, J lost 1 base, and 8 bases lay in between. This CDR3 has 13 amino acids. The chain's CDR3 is CASSRLQNTEAFF. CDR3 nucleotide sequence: TGTGCCAGCAGTAGACTCCAGAACACTGAAGCTTTCTTT.

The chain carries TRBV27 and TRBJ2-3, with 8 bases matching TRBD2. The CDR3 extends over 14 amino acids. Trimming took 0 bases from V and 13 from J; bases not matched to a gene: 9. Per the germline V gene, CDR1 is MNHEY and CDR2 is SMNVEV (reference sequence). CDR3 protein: CASSLSGAGVREYF. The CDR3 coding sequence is TGTGCCAGCAGTTTATCTGGAGCGGGAGTACGGGAGTATTTT.

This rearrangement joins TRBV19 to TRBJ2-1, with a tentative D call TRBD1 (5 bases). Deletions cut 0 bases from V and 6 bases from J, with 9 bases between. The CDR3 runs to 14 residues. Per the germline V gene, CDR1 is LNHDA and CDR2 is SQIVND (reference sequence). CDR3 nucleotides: TGTGCCAGTAGTATAGATGCAGGGTTCAATGAGCAGTTCTTC. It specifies CASSIDAGFNEQFF.

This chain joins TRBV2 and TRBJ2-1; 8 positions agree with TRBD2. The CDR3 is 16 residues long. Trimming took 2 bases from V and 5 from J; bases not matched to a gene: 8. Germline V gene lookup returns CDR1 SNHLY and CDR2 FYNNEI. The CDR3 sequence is CASSEWASGLDNEQFF. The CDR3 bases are TGTGCCAGCAGTGAATGGGCTAGCGGGCTAGACAATGAGCAGTTCTTC.

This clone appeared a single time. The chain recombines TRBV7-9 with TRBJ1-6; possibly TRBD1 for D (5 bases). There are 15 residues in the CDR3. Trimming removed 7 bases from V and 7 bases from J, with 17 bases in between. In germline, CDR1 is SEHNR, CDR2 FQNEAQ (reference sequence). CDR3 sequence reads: CASTSRDGGNSPLHF. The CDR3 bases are TGTGCCAGCACCTCTCGGGACGGGGGAAATTCACCCCTCCACTTT.

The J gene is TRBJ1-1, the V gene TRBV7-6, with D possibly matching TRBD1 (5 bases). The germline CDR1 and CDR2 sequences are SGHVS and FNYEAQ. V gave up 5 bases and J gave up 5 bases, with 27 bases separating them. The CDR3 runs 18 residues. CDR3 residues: CASSPRSTTGLRNTEAFF. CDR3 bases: TGTGCCAGCAGCCCTAGGAGTACCACGGGACTAAGGAATACTGAAGCTTTCTTT.

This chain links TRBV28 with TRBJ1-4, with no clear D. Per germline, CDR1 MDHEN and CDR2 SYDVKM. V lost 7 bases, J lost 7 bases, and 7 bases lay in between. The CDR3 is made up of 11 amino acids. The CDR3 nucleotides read TGTGCCAGCACTTCTCGTGAAAAACTGTTTTTT. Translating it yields CASTSREKLFF.

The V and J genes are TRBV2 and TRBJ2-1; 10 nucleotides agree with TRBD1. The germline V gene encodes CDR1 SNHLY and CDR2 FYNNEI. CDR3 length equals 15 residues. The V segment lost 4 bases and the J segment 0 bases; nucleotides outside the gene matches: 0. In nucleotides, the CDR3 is TGTGCCAGCAGTGGGGACAGGGGCTCCTACAATGAGCAGTTCTTC. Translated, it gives CASSGDRGSYNEQFF.

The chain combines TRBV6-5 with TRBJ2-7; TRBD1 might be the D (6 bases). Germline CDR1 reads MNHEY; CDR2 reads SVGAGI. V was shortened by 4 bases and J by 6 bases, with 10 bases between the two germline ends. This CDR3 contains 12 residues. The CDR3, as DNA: TGTGCCAGCAGTTTACAGGGTTCCGAGCAGTACTTC. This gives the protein CASSLQGSEQYF.

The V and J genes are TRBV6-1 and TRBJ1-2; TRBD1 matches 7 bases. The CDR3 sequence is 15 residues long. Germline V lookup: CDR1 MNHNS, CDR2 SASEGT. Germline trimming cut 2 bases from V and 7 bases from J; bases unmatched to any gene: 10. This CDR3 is CASSEPYDREVGYTF. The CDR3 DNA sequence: TGTGCCAGCAGTGAACCCTACGACAGGGAGGTTGGCTACACCTTC.

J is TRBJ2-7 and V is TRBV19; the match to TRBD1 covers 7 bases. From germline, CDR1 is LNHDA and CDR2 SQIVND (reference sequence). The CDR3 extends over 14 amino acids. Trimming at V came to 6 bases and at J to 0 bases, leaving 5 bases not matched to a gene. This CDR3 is CASRGDSSSYEQYF. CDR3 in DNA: TGTGCCAGTAGGGGGGACAGTTCCTCCTACGAGCAGTACTTC.

The DNA for the CDR3 is TGTGCCAGCAGTTCCTCAGGGGGCAGGGCTTTCTTT. Protein sequence: CASSSSGGRAFF. This rearrangement joins TRBV6-4 to TRBJ1-1, with TRBD1 matching over 8 bases. Trimming at V came to 5 bases and at J to 11 bases, leaving 7 bases not matched to a gene. There are 12 residues in the CDR3. Germline values: CDR1 MRHNA, CDR2 SNTAGT.

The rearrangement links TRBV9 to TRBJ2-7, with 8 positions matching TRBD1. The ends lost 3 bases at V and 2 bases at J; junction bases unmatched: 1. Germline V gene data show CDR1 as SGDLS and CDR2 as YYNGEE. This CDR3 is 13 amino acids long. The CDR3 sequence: CASSATGAYEQYF. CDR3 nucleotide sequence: TGTGCCAGCAGCGCGACAGGGGCCTACGAGCAGTACTTC. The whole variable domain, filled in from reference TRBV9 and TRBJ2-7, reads DSGVTQTPKHLITATGQRVTLRCSPRSGDLSVYWYQQSLDQGLQFLIQYYNGEERAKGNILERFSAQQFPDLHSELNLSSLELGDSALYFCASSATGAYEQYFGPGTRLTVT.

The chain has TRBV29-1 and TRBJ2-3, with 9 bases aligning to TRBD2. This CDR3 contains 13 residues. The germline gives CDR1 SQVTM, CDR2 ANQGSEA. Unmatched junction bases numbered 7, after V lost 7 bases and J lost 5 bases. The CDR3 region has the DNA TGCAGCGGTTCGGGCGGGAGGGGAGATACGCAGTATTTT. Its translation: CSGSGGRGDTQYF.

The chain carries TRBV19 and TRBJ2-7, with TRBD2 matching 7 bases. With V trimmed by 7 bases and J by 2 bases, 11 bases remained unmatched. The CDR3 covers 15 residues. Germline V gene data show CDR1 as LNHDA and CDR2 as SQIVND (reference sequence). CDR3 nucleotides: TGTGCCAGTAACCAGAGGAGCGGGGCGGCCTACGAGCAGTACTTC. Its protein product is CASNQRSGAAYEQYF.

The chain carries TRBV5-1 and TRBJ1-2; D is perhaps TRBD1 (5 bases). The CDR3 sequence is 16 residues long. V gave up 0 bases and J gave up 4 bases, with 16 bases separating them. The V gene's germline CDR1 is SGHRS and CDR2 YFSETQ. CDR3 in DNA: TGCGCCAGCAGCTTGGAATCAGCCCAAAGGGGCTATGGCTACACCTTC. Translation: CASSLESAQRGYGYTF.

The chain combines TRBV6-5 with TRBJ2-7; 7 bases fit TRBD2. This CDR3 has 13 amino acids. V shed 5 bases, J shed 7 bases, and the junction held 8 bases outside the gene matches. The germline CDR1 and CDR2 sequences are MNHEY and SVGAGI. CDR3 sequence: CASSGASGREQYF. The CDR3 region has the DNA TGTGCCAGCAGTGGAGCCTCCGGGAGGGAGCAGTACTTC.

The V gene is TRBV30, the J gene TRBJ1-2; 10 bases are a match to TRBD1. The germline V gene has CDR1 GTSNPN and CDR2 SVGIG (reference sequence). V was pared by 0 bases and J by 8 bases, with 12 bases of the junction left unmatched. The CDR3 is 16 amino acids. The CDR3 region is CAWSVIVTGGDEGYTF. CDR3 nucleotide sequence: TGTGCCTGGAGTGTAATCGTGACAGGGGGCGACGAAGGCTACACCTTC.

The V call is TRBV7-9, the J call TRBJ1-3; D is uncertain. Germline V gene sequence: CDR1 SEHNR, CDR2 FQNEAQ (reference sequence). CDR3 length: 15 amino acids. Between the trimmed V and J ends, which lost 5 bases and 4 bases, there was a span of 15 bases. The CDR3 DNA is TGTGCCAGCAGCCCAGAGGTCCGGGTAGGAAACACCATATATTTT. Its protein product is CASSPEVRVGNTIYF.